The clone carrying this TCR beta chain was recorded at least ten times. The target antigen is unknown. RNA transcripts yielded amplified TCR beta CDR3 regions. HTBI primers were employed in a first-round RT-PCR of the TCR CDR3. TCRdb fed the multiplex PCR reads into MiXCR, producing one record per CDR3 protein. The sample shows roughly 710,000 distinct CDR3 sequences, just over 35% of them seen only once. These data are taken from a study of T cells in Graves' hyperthyroidism and ophthalmopathy. General observations from the study: Blood also showed most of the thyroid clonotypes that were expanded above 0.001.

Per germline, CDR1 ENHRY and CDR2 SYGVKD. V was pared by 0 bases and J by 12 bases, with 11 bases between. This CDR3 region has 13 residues. The definition of stable Graves' hyperthyroidism was no ophthalmopathy progression within 18 months. Orbital computed tomography and thyroid ultrasound, together with serum TRAb and thyroxine and clinical symptoms, were used for diagnoses. PBMCs were sourced from more than 9 ml fresh peripheral blood. This clonotype was sampled from a woman between 40 and 50 years old with Graves' hyperthyroidism. Source material: blood. The genes are TRBV10-3 and TRBJ1-4; D not certain. The CDR3 DNA sequence: TGTGCCATCAGTGAGTCAGGAGGGAGAGAACTGTTTTTT. Amino acids: CAISESGGRELFF.